These 21 T cell receptor beta chains originate from one sample sequenced in a study of STAT5B mutations in CD4+ large granular lymphocyte leukemia. Assay: immunoSEQ multiplex PCR; the TCRdb copy retains only in-frame clones and omits some. The sample lists approximately 40,000 clones; approximately 80% were seen once. Sample: CD4+ T cells from blood buffy coats. The receptors stem from a human donor in good health.

The chain is built from TRBV7-9 and TRBJ2-2; TRBD2 matches 9 bases. The germline CDR1 and CDR2 sequences are SEHNR and FQNEAQ (reference sequence). Trimming removed 1 base from V and 5 bases from J; junction bases left unmatched: 2. The CDR3 is 15 residues long. The CDR3 sequence: CASSLGLAGTGELFF. The CDR3 DNA sequence: TGTGCCAGCAGCTTAGGCCTAGCGGGGACCGGGGAGCTGTTTTTT.

V is TRBV7-8 and J is TRBJ2-1; D is unclear. The V and J ends lost 10 bases and 6 bases respectively, with 13 bases between them. CDR3 length: 12 amino acids. Germline-derived CDR1 and CDR2 are SGHVS and FQNEAQ. The CDR3, as DNA: TGTGCCACAACTATTAATCGCAATGAGCAGTTCTTC. Protein product: CATTINRNEQFF.

CDR3 region: CASSPLPGQGTDTQYF. CDR3 bases: TGTGCCAGTAGCCCACTCCCGGGACAGGGCACAGATACGCAGTATTTT. The J gene is TRBJ2-3, the V gene TRBV19, with 8 nucleotides matching TRBD1. The CDR3 has 16 amino acids. From germline, CDR1 is LNHDA and CDR2 SQIVND (reference sequence). With V trimmed by 6 bases and J by 1 base, 9 bases remained unmatched. Complete variable domain (other parts from reference TRBV19 and TRBJ2-3): DGGITQSPKYLFRKEGQNVTLSCEQNLNHDAMYWYRQDPGQGLRLIYYSQIVNDFQKGDIAEGYSVSREKKESFPLTVTSAQKNPTAFYLCASSPLPGQGTDTQYFGPGTRLTVL.

The chain couples TRBV2 to TRBJ1-2, with 9 bases that match TRBD1. CDR1 SNHLY and CDR2 FYNNEI come from the germline V gene. The CDR3 contains 16 residues. The V gene end was trimmed by 4 bases and the J gene end by 8 bases; junction bases not matched to a gene: 14. In DNA, the CDR3 is TGTGCCAGCAGTGTATTATGGGACAGGGCTCGAGGCGGCTACACCTTC. Its protein product is CASSVLWDRARGGYTF.

The CDR3 spells CASSLALGNTIYF. In DNA, the CDR3 is TGTGCCAGCAGCTTAGCGCTTGGAAACACCATATATTTT. The chain links TRBV7-2 to TRBJ1-3; D not certain. Trimming left V 0 bases short and J 3 bases short, with 3 bases between. The germline V gene encodes CDR1 SGHTA and CDR2 FQGNSA. CDR3 length: 13 amino acids.

J is TRBJ2-5 and V is TRBV14; D gene uncertain. The CDR3 is 15 residues long. V was pared by 1 base and J by 2 bases, with 11 bases between. Germline values: CDR1 SGHDN, CDR2 FVKESK. CDR3 residues: CASSQVPTLQETQYF. Here the CDR3 DNA reads TGTGCCAGCAGCCAAGTCCCGACACTACAAGAGACCCAGTACTTC.

The chain couples TRBV5-6 to TRBJ1-1; weak D call: TRBD1 (5 bases). CDR3 length: 13 residues. Germline lookup yields CDR1 SGHDT and CDR2 YYEEEE. Trimming pared 5 bases from V and 0 bases from J, leaving 8 bases between. The chain's CDR3 is CASRGDLNTEAFF. The CDR3 nucleotides are TGTGCCAGCAGGGGGGATCTGAACACTGAAGCTTTCTTT.

A few counts support this clone. The chain recombines TRBV19 with TRBJ2-2, with 7 bases aligning to TRBD1. V lost 10 bases, J lost 7 bases, and 3 bases stayed unmatched. The length of the CDR3 is 11 residues. The germline V gene encodes CDR1 LNHDA and CDR2 SQIVND (reference sequence). CDR3 amino acids: CATSGGGELFF. The CDR3 DNA reads as TGTGCCACCTCAGGGGGCGGGGAGCTGTTTTTT.

J is TRBJ2-1 and V is TRBV2; 9 positions agree with TRBD2. The CDR3 consists of 18 residues. In germline, CDR1 is SNHLY, CDR2 FYNNEI. J was trimmed by 1 base and V by 2 bases; bases with no gene match: 9. CDR3 loop: CASSERRAGGLSYNEQFF. The CDR3 nucleotides read TGTGCCAGCAGTGAACGTCGAGCGGGGGGCCTTTCCTACAATGAGCAGTTCTTC.

This clone was found a few times. J is TRBJ1-4 and V is TRBV2; D perhaps matches TRBD1 (5 bases). The CDR3 sequence is 15 residues long. Trimming removed 4 bases at V and 0 bases at J, with 9 bases between. The V gene's germline CDR1 is SNHLY and CDR2 FYNNEI. In nucleotides, the CDR3 is TGTGCCAGCAGTGCAGACAGTTCAACTAATGAAAAACTGTTTTTT. Encoded protein: CASSADSSTNEKLFF.

The CDR3 DNA follows: TGTGCCAGCAGCTTACCCGGGGGGTACACTGAAGCTTTCTTT. Translating gives CASSLPGGYTEAFF. This rearrangement joins TRBV11-2 to TRBJ1-1, with D possibly matching TRBD1 (5 bases). The CDR3 totals 14 residues. Trimming cost V 2 bases and J 3 bases, with 10 bases left between them. Germline values: CDR1 SGHAT, CDR2 FQNNGV.

This clone was observed a single time. The chain combines TRBV5-4 with TRBJ2-3, with TRBD2 matching over 10 bases. Germline CDR1 is SGHNT and CDR2 is YYREEE (reference sequence). This CDR3 is built from 16 residues. V lost 4 bases, J lost 4 bases, and 9 bases stayed unmatched. CDR3 nucleotide sequence: TGTGCCAGCAGCCTCCTAGCGGGAGACAGGGCAGATACGCAGTATTTT. Its translation: CASSLLAGDRADTQYF.

The V gene is TRBV7-6, the J gene TRBJ2-5; possibly TRBD1 for D (5 bases). Germline V gene data show CDR1 as SGHVS and CDR2 as FNYEAQ. V gave up 4 bases and J gave up 6 bases, with 9 bases separating them. There are 12 residues in the CDR3. Written as DNA, the CDR3 is TGTGCCAGCAGCTCCCAGGGAAAGACCCAGTACTTC. It specifies CASSSQGKTQYF. The full variable domain, its missing parts supplied by reference TRBV7-6 and TRBJ2-5, is GAGVSQSPRYKVTKRGQDVALRCDPISGHVSLYWYRQALGQGPEFLTYFNYEAQQDKSGLPNDRFSAERPEGSISTLTIQRTEQRDSAMYRCASSSQGKTQYFGPGTRLLVL.

This chain uses TRBV28 with TRBJ2-7, with 9 bases matching TRBD2. Germline V lookup: CDR1 MDHEN, CDR2 SYDVKM. CDR3 size: 16 residues. V lost 4 bases and J lost 4; bases outside the gene matches: 11. The CDR3 sequence: CASSSQAGGHGYEQYF. The CDR3 bases are TGTGCCAGCAGTTCCCAAGCGGGAGGCCATGGGTACGAGCAGTACTTC.

The chain recombines TRBV27 with TRBJ1-1; D not resolved. CDR1 and CDR2 from the germline V gene are MNHEY and SMNVEV (reference sequence). This CDR3 is 13 amino acids long. The V gene lost 3 bases and the J gene lost 1 base, with 6 bases spanning the gap. The CDR3 DNA reads TGTGCCAGCAGTTTTAAAGCGAACACTGAAGCTTTCTTT. It translates to CASSFKANTEAFF.

This clone was recorded once. V gene TRBV9 combines with J gene TRBJ2-2; TRBD2 aligns across 9 bases. This CDR3 has 16 residues. Germline V gives CDR1 SGDLS, CDR2 YYNGEE. J gave up 0 bases and V 0 bases, and 0 bases lay outside the gene matches. This CDR3 reads CASSVGLAANTGELFF. The CDR3 coding sequence is TGTGCCAGCAGCGTAGGACTAGCGGCGAACACCGGGGAGCTGTTTTTT.

In DNA form, the CDR3 reads TGTGCCAGCAGCTTACGGCAGATTAACTACGAGCAGTACTTC. Translating gives CASSLRQINYEQYF. The chain uses TRBV13 and TRBJ2-7; no definite D call. Germline V gene lookup returns CDR1 PRHDT and CDR2 FYEKMQ (reference sequence). The ends were cut back, 2 bases at V and 3 bases at J, with 11 bases in the middle. The CDR3 is made up of 14 amino acids.

This chain links TRBV5-1 with TRBJ2-1, with TRBD1 identical over 7 bases. Trimming took 0 bases from V and 2 from J; bases not matched to a gene: 8. The CDR3 spans 17 residues. The germline CDR1 and CDR2 sequences are SGHRS and YFSETQ. CDR3 in DNA: TGCGCCAGCAGCTTGGAACCGGACAGGCTTACCTACAATGAGCAGTTCTTC. Protein sequence: CASSLEPDRLTYNEQFF.

The rearrangement links TRBV30 to TRBJ2-3, with D unclear. The germline V gene has CDR1 GTSNPN and CDR2 SVGIG (reference sequence). V was shortened by 5 bases and J by 0 bases, with 9 bases between the two germline ends. This CDR3 contains 13 residues. CDR3 bases: TGTGCCTGGGTGGGTACAAGCACAGATACGCAGTATTTT. Translating gives CAWVGTSTDTQYF.

The CDR3 here is CASSLGDSTYSPLHF. The CDR3 DNA reads TGCGCCAGCAGCTTGGGGGACAGCACATATTCACCCCTCCACTTT. The rearrangement links TRBV5-1 to TRBJ1-6; 7 positions agree with TRBD1. The CDR3 covers 15 residues. The V gene end was trimmed by 0 bases and the J gene end by 8 bases; junction bases not matched to a gene: 5. Germline values: CDR1 SGHRS, CDR2 YFSETQ.

The rearrangement links TRBV11-2 to TRBJ2-3; TRBD2 matches 10 bases. This CDR3 has 16 residues. J gave up 3 bases and V 2 bases, and 5 bases lay outside the gene matches. Germline CDR1 and CDR2: SGHAT and FQNNGV. The CDR3 region is CASSLLAGVLTDTQYF. The CDR3 nucleotides are TGTGCCAGCAGCTTACTAGCGGGAGTTTTAACAGATACGCAGTATTTT. Full variable domain (missing parts from reference TRBV11-2 and TRBJ2-3): EAGVAQSPRYKIIEKRQSVAFWCNPISGHATLYWYQQILGQGPKLLIQFQNNGVVDDSQLPKDRFSAERLKGVDSTLKIQPAKLEDSAVYLCASSLLAGVLTDTQYFGPGTRLTVL.